This passage covers 19 T cell receptor beta chains from one sample sequenced in a study of T cells in Graves' hyperthyroidism and ophthalmopathy. RNA transcripts served as the template for amplifying TCR beta CDR3 regions. A first-round RT-PCR of the TCR CDR3 used the HTBI primer set. Each CDR3 protein gets one entry after TCRdb re-called the multiplex PCR reads with MiXCR. The repertoire consists of almost 600,000 distinct CDR3 sequences, with over 11% occurring once and the leading ten covering more than 4.5%. Sequencing was carried out using blood. All receptors come from a woman in her 30s with Graves' hyperthyroidism that later progressed to Graves' ophthalmopathy.

This clonotype appeared many times. The J gene is TRBJ1-4, the V gene TRBV5-1; D unresolved. This CDR3 contains 14 residues. V lost 0 bases and J lost 6, with 9 bases in between. Germline V gene sequence: CDR1 SGHRS, CDR2 YFSETQ. CDR3 residues: CASSLVPFDEKLFF. The CDR3 DNA follows: TGCGCCAGCAGCTTGGTTCCCTTCGATGAAAAACTGTTTTTT.

This clonotype was seen at least ten times. The rearrangement uses TRBV20-1 and TRBJ1-2, with D unresolved. CDR3 length: 13 residues. Trimming took 0 bases from V and 3 from J, leaving 8 bases between them. Germline V gene data show CDR1 as DFQATT and CDR2 as SNEGSKA (reference sequence). The CDR3, as DNA: TGCAGTGCTAGAGATCTTCAAGACTATGGCTACACCTTC. Its translation: CSARDLQDYGYTF.

There are a few counts of this clonotype. The V gene is TRBV6-1, the J gene TRBJ1-5; 7 bases are shared with TRBD1. CDR1 and CDR2 (germline): MNHNS, SASEGT. Losses at the gene ends were 8 bases for V and 3 bases for J; bases not matched to a gene: 4. The CDR3 sequence is 13 residues long. This CDR3 is CASRRGANQPQHF. The CDR3 DNA reads TGTGCCAGCCGCAGGGGGGCCAATCAGCCCCAGCATTTT.

This clonotype was seen repeatedly, ten times or more. V usage is TRBV5-1 and J usage is TRBJ1-4; a weak D match, TRBD1 (5 bases). The CDR3 runs to 14 residues. Germline V gene lookup returns CDR1 SGHRS and CDR2 YFSETQ. Trimming shortened V by 5 bases and J by 7 bases, and 15 bases separated the two germline ends. CDR3 sequence (DNA): TGCGCCAGCAGTCCCGGGAGGGGTGGTGAAAAACTGTTTTTT. This codes for CASSPGRGGEKLFF. Drawing the rest from reference TRBV5-1 and TRBJ1-4, the complete variable domain is KAGVTQTPRYLIKTRGQQVTLSCSPISGHRSVSWYQQTPGQGLQFLFEYFSETQRNKGNFPGRFSGRQFSNSRSEMNVSTLELGDSALYLCASSPGRGGEKLFFGSGTQLSVL.

As regards this clonotype: This could be a read error, since a much larger clone is one nucleotide away. The CDR3 loop reads CASSLDGTDPDAQYF. The CDR3 coding sequence is TGTGCCAGCAGCTTGGATGGGACAGACCCAGATGCGCAGTATTTT. The rearrangement joins TRBV5-5 to TRBJ2-3, with 7 bases aligning to TRBD1. The CDR3 runs to 15 residues. The germline V gene has CDR1 SGHKS and CDR2 YYEKEE (reference sequence).

This clonotype was observed at least ten times. The CDR3 loop reads CATSDPTPGHITGELFF. Here the CDR3 DNA reads TGTGCCACCAGTGACCCCACTCCGGGACACATAACCGGGGAGCTGTTTTTT. The chain links TRBV24-1 to TRBJ2-2, with D maybe TRBD1 (6 bases). V lost 4 bases and J 5 bases, leaving 19 bases between the germline ends. Germline V gene lookup returns CDR1 KGHDR and CDR2 SFDVKD. The CDR3 length is 17 residues.

The table lists this clonotype with many counts. The V call is TRBV27, the J call TRBJ2-1; D might be TRBD2 (6 bases). Trimming removed 3 bases from V and 4 bases from J, with 13 bases in between. Germline V gene sequence: CDR1 MNHEY, CDR2 SMNVEV (reference sequence). The CDR3 contains 15 residues. The CDR3 spells CASSFTGETYNEQFF. CDR3 DNA sequence: TGTGCCAGCAGTTTCACGGGAGAGACTTACAATGAGCAGTTCTTC.

This clonotype has only a few counts. The CDR3: CASSYSSGSTDTQYF. The CDR3 DNA is TGTGCCAGCAGTTACTCTAGCGGGAGCACAGATACGCAGTATTTT. The chain joins TRBV6-2 or TRBV6-3 to TRBJ2-3, with 7 bases aligning to TRBD2. Germline V lookup: CDR1 MNHEY, CDR2 SVGEGT. There are 15 residues in the CDR3. The trim removed 0 bases at V and 0 bases at J, leaving 0 bases unmatched.

This clonotype was seen at least ten times. The chain has TRBV11-2 and TRBJ2-7; the D gene could be TRBD1 or TRBD2 (5 bases each). Germline V gives CDR1 SGHAT, CDR2 FQNNGV. The V and J ends lost 5 bases and 1 base respectively, with 18 bases between them. The CDR3 spans 16 residues. The CDR3 region has the DNA TGTGCCAGCAGCACAATCGTGGGGGTCAGGTCCTACGAGCAGTACTTC. This encodes CASSTIVGVRSYEQYF.

Notes on this clonotype: A much more abundant neighbour one base away suggests this may be a read error. The gene calls are TRBV7-9 and TRBJ2-5, with 8 positions matching TRBD2. V shed 6 bases, J shed 9 bases, and the junction held 12 bases outside the gene matches. The CDR3 consists of 14 residues. Germline V gene lookup returns CDR1 SEHNR and CDR2 FQNEAQ (reference sequence). DNA for the CDR3: TGTGCCAGCAGTTGGGGACTAGTGACGGAGGCCCAGTACTTC. Translating gives CASSWGLVTEAQYF.

In its sample, this clonotype was seen many times. The gene calls are TRBV7-6 and TRBJ2-5; 8 positions agree with TRBD2. V lost 4 bases to trimming and J lost 4 bases; unmatched junction nucleotides: 8. The CDR3 is made up of 15 amino acids. Per the germline V gene, CDR1 is SGHVS and CDR2 is FNYEAQ. CDR3 nucleotide sequence: TGTGCCAGCAGCTCCCCTTGGACTAGCCGAGAGACCCAGTACTTC. Amino acid sequence: CASSSPWTSRETQYF.

The sample holds a few counts of this clonotype. The chain carries TRBV6-5 and TRBJ2-1; 12 bases fit TRBD2. The germline CDR1 and CDR2 sequences are MNHEY and SVGAGI. Trimming took 2 bases from V and 7 from J; bases not matched to a gene: 9. CDR3 length: 17 residues. The CDR3 sequence: CASSYELAGGPWNEQFF. CDR3 coding DNA: TGTGCCAGCAGTTACGAGCTAGCGGGAGGGCCTTGGAATGAGCAGTTCTTC.

This clonotype has a count of ten or more. For the CDR3, the DNA is TGTGCCAGCAGGGGAAACAGCGGGAGACCCGTTGGCCAAGAGACCCAGTACTTC. This encodes CASRGNSGRPVGQETQYF. The rearrangement links TRBV6-2 or TRBV6-3 to TRBJ2-5; 8 nucleotides match TRBD2. This CDR3 is 18 amino acids long. Per the germline V gene, CDR1 is MNHEY and CDR2 is SVGEGT. V was pared by 6 bases and J by 1 base, with 16 bases of the junction left unmatched.

The chain has TRBV5-1 and TRBJ2-4, with D possibly TRBD1 on 6 matching bases. V was cut by 0 bases and J by 8 bases, with 12 bases left in between. From germline, CDR1 is SGHRS and CDR2 YFSETQ. The CDR3 runs to 14 residues. CDR3 sequence (DNA): TGCGCCAGCAGCTTGGGACAGGTTAGAGACATTCAGTACTTC. It specifies CASSLGQVRDIQYF.

J is TRBJ1-3 and V is TRBV6-2 or TRBV6-3, with D unclear. Germline-derived CDR1 and CDR2 are MNHEY and SVGEGT. This CDR3 comprises 14 residues. Trimming removed 7 bases from V and 0 bases from J, with 10 bases in between. The CDR3 here is CASTRVLSGNTIYF. The CDR3 nucleotides read TGTGCCAGCACCAGAGTCCTCTCTGGAAACACCATATATTTT.

The chain recombines TRBV7-9 with TRBJ2-2, with D maybe TRBD2 (6 bases). This CDR3 region has 17 residues. Trimming pared 4 bases from V and 4 bases from J, leaving 19 bases between. Germline V lookup: CDR1 SEHNR, CDR2 FQNEAQ (reference sequence). CDR3: CASSSYETRDGTGELFF. The CDR3 DNA reads TGTGCCAGCAGCTCCTACGAGACTAGAGATGGCACCGGGGAGCTGTTTTTT.

The sample holds a few counts of this clonotype. The chain uses TRBV6-2 or TRBV6-3 and TRBJ2-1; D perhaps matches TRBD2 (5 bases). Germline CDR1 and CDR2: MNHEY and SVGEGT. This CDR3 spans 15 amino acids. V dropped 6 bases and J dropped 2 bases, with 14 bases sitting between them. Here the CDR3 DNA reads TGTGCCAGCAGCCCCGGACTCCTTACCTACAATGAGCAGTTCTTC. This translates into CASSPGLLTYNEQFF.

This clonotype was recorded a few times. V and J are TRBV30 and TRBJ2-2, with 7 positions matching TRBD2. Germline CDR1 reads GTSNPN; CDR2 reads SVGIG (reference sequence). The V and J ends lost 5 bases and 1 base, in that order; junction bases with no gene match: 7. The CDR3 runs 15 residues. CDR3 sequence: CAWDPGGGNTGELFF. Written as DNA, the CDR3 is TGTGCCTGGGACCCCGGCGGGGGGAACACCGGGGAGCTGTTTTTT.

In its sample, this clonotype was seen a few times. The rearrangement joins TRBV20-1 to TRBJ2-6; D gene unclear. V lost 0 bases to trimming and J lost 2 bases, with 14 bases between them. CDR1 DFQATT and CDR2 SNEGSKA come from the germline V gene (reference sequence). The CDR3 sequence is 17 residues long. The CDR3 DNA is TGCAGTGCTAGAGATCAGGACCGCACCCCTGGGGCCAACGTCCTGACTTTC. This sequence encodes CSARDQDRTPGANVLTF.